The sequence of this TCR beta chain was determined in a study of blood T cell repertoires in COVID-19. From germline, CDR1 is GTSNPN and CDR2 SVGIG (reference sequence). Trimming pared 2 bases from V and 8 bases from J, leaving 18 bases between. CDR3 length: 15 residues. As processed by the authors: Estimated nucleated cell counts came from reference gene primer amplification. Here immunoSEQ multiplex PCR was the method, and the copy in TCRdb shows in-frame clones only, minus some. V and J calls and clone size are those listed in that table; D and trimming were worked out from the DNA. The sample has fewer than 200,000 clones, about 89% seen once; the top ten hold around 1.9%.

The V and J genes are TRBV30 and TRBJ1-4; weak D call: TRBD1 (5 bases). The sample comprised peripheral blood. The clonotype was recovered from a man aged 18-30 years who had recovered from COVID-19. CDR3 sequence: CAWSPPGPGGEKLFF. DNA of the CDR3: TGTGCCTGGAGTCCCCCAGGACCCGGGGGGGAAAAACTGTTTTTT.